This TCR beta chain was found in a study of T cell repertoires and HLA-DP antigens (dated by TCRdb to 2016 to 2019). Concerning the study at large: The study used an in vitro model of CD4+ T cell alloreactivity in which transduced HeLa cells presented allogeneic HLA-DP. Compared with self, one alloantigen differed at one amino acid in the peptide-binding groove and the other differed at ten, modelling structurally similar versus dissimilar alloantigens. Of the three donors, two were male and one was female, with ages ranging from the 18-to-29 band to the 60-to-69 band. An average DNA input of approximately 220 ng was used for sorted CD137+CD4+ samples, compared with 1,200 ng for pre-culture CD4+ samples.

The CDR3 goes from the cysteine to the phenylalanine over 12 residues. Only the CDR3 part of the read is kept: 36 bases, read in frame from the first base. CDR1 and CDR2 were assigned from the germline V gene (reference sequence) as LNHDA and SQIVND. V loses 5 bases, J loses 7 bases, and the germline ends lie 8 bases apart. Concerning this clone: Its cognate antigen has yet to be identified. No base quality values were provided; no much bigger clone lies one nucleotide off.

Paper-wide results and their limitations: Separate analysis of naive and memory CD4+ repertoires was not performed. Similar clonality (roughly 0.4) was observed for sorted CD137+ cells against both alloantigens, and this clonality was much higher than that observed in pre-culture samples (around 0.04). An average cumulative frequency of about 36% against one allele and about 51% against the other was found for clones undetected before culture. The study was limited by having just a few donors, by relying on a non-physiological HeLa antigen-presenting system, and by using total CD4+ cells as responders.

Untouched CD4+ T cells were isolated from Ficoll-separated PBMC through negative selection with magnetic beads, and an average purity of around 98% was reached. Magnetic beads were used to isolate untouched CD4+ T cells from Ficoll-separated PBMC, giving about 97.7% purity with negligible CD8+ contamination. Peripheral blood mononuclear cells were supplied by the buffy coats of three healthy blood donors, who served as the study donors. All three donors were CMV seronegative. The DNeasy Blood & Tissue Kit was used to extract genomic DNA. For each subject, genomic DNA from sorted CD137+CD4+ cells and from pre-culture CD4+ baseline samples underwent TCRB sequencing. The immunoSEQ multiplex PCR, with forward primers for 54 TRBV segments and reverse primers for 13 TRBJ segments, was used to amplify TCRB CDR3 regions. Pre-culture CD4+ samples were sequenced at deep resolution, targeting 200,000 T cell genomes. Sequencing of amplicons was performed on an Illumina HiSeq System, and 87 bp reads covering the CDR3 were generated. As for the original processing: Correction for PCR and sequencing errors was applied to reads, and CDR3 regions were defined through alignment to IMGT reference sequences. Synthetic template pools were used to estimate the numbers of templates and unique rearrangements. Clonality was computed by subtracting Pielou's evenness from 1. The Daley-Smith estimator was used to estimate richness. Repertoire overlap was measured with Morisita's index. A clone counted as low-abundance if it appeared in cultured samples but went undetected in the pre-culture repertoire of the same donor. TCRdb took over this immuneACCESS table, retaining in-frame rearrangements with V and J assigned. Such tables are incomplete; in checked studies, under half of the missing clones stem from an unresolved V gene, and the remainder is unexplained. V and J calls and clone size are as listed in that table; D and trimming were resolved from the DNA. The sample includes over 100,000 clones, with nearly 95% observed a single time. The ten top clones hold 0.25% to 0.3% of the sample.

This sequence originates from a woman aged 18-29 years in good health and CMV-seronegative. The material sequenced was CD4+ T cells from PBMCs. The chain links TRBV19 with TRBJ2-2; the D gene identity is not certain. The CDR3 region reads CASSLRIGELFF. The DNA reads TGTGCCAGTAGTCTCAGGATCGGGGAGCTGTTTTTT.